Shown below are 20 T cell receptor beta chains from a single sample sequenced in a study of Japanese encephalitis immunity and Zika vaccine responses. TCRdb recomputed calls from the 5' RACE reads with MiXCR, one row per CDR3 protein. The repertoire consists of around 580 distinct CDR3 sequences, with 2% to 2.5% occurring once and the leading ten covering just under 25%. Peptide pools at around 1 ug/mL each stimulated CFSE-labeled PBMCs over a roughly six-day culture. Live CD56-CD19-CD16-CD3+CD4+ cells with low CFSE were sorted unfixed as proliferating CD4 T cells. This specimen was antigen-activated CD4+ T cells from blood, cultured, taken during a Zika inactivated vaccine study. These receptors were collected from an adult woman who received an inactivated Zika virus vaccine.

In its sample, this clonotype is medium-sized. This chain uses TRBV25-1 with TRBJ2-3; a possible D gene is TRBD2 (6 bases). This CDR3 comprises 16 residues. The germline V gene encodes CDR1 MGHDK and CDR2 SYGVNS. V gave up 2 bases and J gave up 1 base, with 13 bases separating them. CDR3 sequence: CASSEVGGGGTDTQYF. In DNA form, the CDR3 reads TGTGCCAGCAGTGAAGTCGGCGGAGGGGGCACAGATACGCAGTATTTT.

This clonotype is classed as medium-sized. J is TRBJ2-2 and V is TRBV27, with D uncertain. V gave up 0 bases and J gave up 1 base, with 6 bases separating them. Germline CDR1 and CDR2: MNHEY and SMNVEV (reference sequence). This CDR3 region has 15 residues. CDR3 sequence: CASSLSVGNTGELFF. The CDR3 coding sequence is TGTGCCAGCAGTTTATCTGTCGGGAACACCGGGGAGCTGTTTTTT.

This clonotype was seen a handful of times. The genes are TRBV27 and TRBJ1-1; D unclear. Trimming took off 0 bases at V and 3 bases at J, with 8 bases between the two ends. CDR3 length: 14 amino acids. Germline V CDR1 and CDR2: MNHEY, SMNVEV (reference sequence). CDR3: CASSLSDGYTEAFF. CDR3 sequence (DNA): TGTGCCAGCAGTTTATCGGACGGTTACACTGAAGCTTTCTTT.

This clonotype is medium-sized within its sample. This chain connects TRBV2 to TRBJ2-5; D is tentatively TRBD1 or TRBD2 (6 bases each). The CDR3 is 16 residues long. V was shortened by 6 bases and J by 5 bases, with 22 bases between the two germline ends. Germline assignment: CDR1 SNHLY and CDR2 FYNNEI. DNA of the CDR3: TGTGCCAGCAGAGATTGGGACACTATAGGAGGGGAGACCCAGTACTTC. Its translation is CASRDWDTIGGETQYF.

This clonotype was counted only a few times. The chain is built from TRBV5-1 and TRBJ2-7; 7 bases fit TRBD1. The germline CDR1 and CDR2 sequences are SGHRS and YFSETQ. The CDR3 spans 15 residues. J gave up 3 bases and V 0 bases, and 6 bases lay outside the gene matches. CDR3 amino acids: CASSLGRGPLYEQYF. The CDR3, as DNA: TGCGCCAGCAGCTTGGGTAGGGGGCCCCTCTACGAGCAGTACTTC.

This clonotype counts as large (0.1 to 1%). This chain links TRBV7-6 with TRBJ2-1; a weak D match, TRBD1 (7 bases). The V gene lost 6 bases and the J gene lost 16 bases, with 22 bases spanning the gap. The CDR3 sequence is 13 residues long. From germline, CDR1 is SGHVS and CDR2 FNYEAQ. In nucleotides, the CDR3 is TGTGCCAGCAGTTTGGCCGGGTCCAGGGGGGTATTCTTC. Protein sequence: CASSLAGSRGVFF.

In its sample, this clonotype ranks as medium-sized. The rearrangement uses TRBV20-1 and TRBJ2-3; the match to TRBD2 covers 14 bases. V shed 3 bases and J 4 bases; nucleotides not matched to a gene: 0. This CDR3 region has 14 residues. From germline, CDR1 is DFQATT and CDR2 SNEGSKA (reference sequence). The CDR3 protein is CSARGLAGADTQYF. The CDR3 coding sequence is TGCAGTGCTAGGGGACTAGCGGGAGCAGATACGCAGTATTTT.

Sample share makes this clonotype medium-sized. The V gene is TRBV20-1, the J gene TRBJ2-2, with D maybe TRBD1 (5 bases). In germline, CDR1 is DFQATT, CDR2 SNEGSKA (reference sequence). The CDR3 contains 13 residues. The ends were cut back, 6 bases at V and 7 bases at J, with 15 bases in the middle. The CDR3 sequence is CSAPGHQSGELFF. The CDR3 nucleotides read TGCAGTGCCCCCGGACATCAAAGCGGGGAGCTGTTTTTT.

This clonotype is categorized as medium-sized. The chain employs TRBV7-2 and TRBJ2-7, with D possibly being TRBD1 or TRBD2 (5 bases each). This CDR3 spans 14 amino acids. Between the trimmed V and J ends, which lost 6 bases and 2 bases, there was a span of 14 bases. The germline V gene has CDR1 SGHTA and CDR2 FQGNSA. In nucleotides, the CDR3 is TGTGCCAGCAGGTTCCGGGACGGCGCCTACGAGCAGTACTTC. As protein: CASRFRDGAYEQYF.

The CDR3 reads CASSLQRELGYF. The CDR3, as DNA: TGTGCCAGCAGCTTACAGCGGGAGTTAGGGTATTTT. The gene calls are TRBV11-2 and TRBJ2-3; TRBD2 agrees at 8 bases. V dropped 2 bases and J dropped 14; count of bases not matched to a gene: 6. The germline V gene encodes CDR1 SGHAT and CDR2 FQNNGV. The CDR3 length is 12 residues. The variable domain in full, with the rest retrieved from reference TRBV11-2 and TRBJ2-3, is EAGVAQSPRYKIIEKRQSVAFWCNPISGHATLYWYQQILGQGPKLLIQFQNNGVVDDSQLPKDRFSAERLKGVDSTLKIQPAKLEDSAVYLCASSLQRELGYFGPGTRLTVL.

This clonotype is categorized as large (0.1 to 1%). This CDR3 reads CASSYSNLRGNNQPQHF. The CDR3, as DNA: TGTGCCAGCAGTTACTCGAACCTCCGGGGGAACAATCAGCCCCAGCATTTT. The gene calls are TRBV6-6 and TRBJ1-5, with D possibly matching TRBD1 (5 bases). The CDR3 runs to 17 residues. The V gene's germline CDR1 is MNHNY and CDR2 SVGAGI (reference sequence). Between the trimmed V and J ends, which lost 0 bases and 3 bases, there was a span of 15 bases.

V gene TRBV19 combines with J gene TRBJ2-2; 16 bases are shared with TRBD2. The V segment lost 7 bases and the J segment 4 bases; nucleotides outside the gene matches: 12. Germline lookup yields CDR1 LNHDA and CDR2 SQIVND (reference sequence). This CDR3 comprises 19 residues. This chain's CDR3 is CASIEAGLAGGRSTGELFF. The CDR3 region has the DNA TGTGCCAGTATTGAAGCGGGACTAGCGGGGGGGCGCAGCACCGGGGAGCTGTTTTTT.

This clonotype is large by share. J is TRBJ2-1 and V is TRBV7-2, with a weak D call TRBD1 (6 bases). Germline CDR1 SGHTA, CDR2 FQGNSA. The CDR3 length is 15 residues. The V gene lost 6 bases and the J gene lost 0 bases, with 12 bases spanning the gap. CDR3 nucleotide sequence: TGTGCCAGCAGATCGCAGGGGAGCTCCTACAATGAGCAGTTCTTC. This translates into CASRSQGSSYNEQFF.

This clonotype is labeled large. The chain is built from TRBV29-1 and TRBJ2-3; D is perhaps TRBD1 or TRBD2 (7 bases each). Germline values: CDR1 SQVTM, CDR2 ANQGSEA. The V and J ends lost 4 bases and 5 bases respectively, with 22 bases between them. The CDR3 sequence is 16 residues long. The CDR3 sequence is CSVVGRGRLIIDTQYF. In DNA form, the CDR3 reads TGCAGCGTTGTAGGGAGGGGGCGGCTCATTATAGATACGCAGTATTTT.

By share of the sample, this clonotype is hyperexpanded. The chain has TRBV5-1 and TRBJ2-7; TRBD2 aligns across 7 bases. Germline V gene lookup returns CDR1 SGHRS and CDR2 YFSETQ. J gave up 3 bases and V 0 bases, and 3 bases lay outside the gene matches. This CDR3 region has 14 residues. The CDR3 DNA follows: TGCGCCAGCAGCTTGGGTGCGGGAGTCTACGAGCAGTACTTC. It is translated as CASSLGAGVYEQYF.

In its sample, this clonotype is medium-sized. The CDR3 bases are TGTGCCAGCAGTGGAGCTCTAGCGGGGGGGCTTGAGACCCAGTACTTC. Protein product: CASSGALAGGLETQYF. The gene calls are TRBV2 and TRBJ2-5; 12 nucleotides align to TRBD2. The CDR3 sequence is 16 residues long. With 4 bases clipped from V and 5 bases from J, the junction kept 8 bases outside the gene matches. The germline V gene encodes CDR1 SNHLY and CDR2 FYNNEI.

By sample share, this clonotype is large (0.1 to 1%). This sequence joins TRBV5-4 and TRBJ1-3; tentative D call: TRBD1 (6 bases). V was shortened by 1 base and J by 2 bases, with 13 bases between the two germline ends. CDR3 size: 16 residues. CDR1 SGHNT and CDR2 YYREEE come from the germline V gene (reference sequence). The CDR3 nucleotides read TGTGCCAGCAGCTTGTCTACAGGGCAAGCTGGAAACACCATATATTTT. Residues: CASSLSTGQAGNTIYF.

This clonotype is medium-sized within its sample. The rearrangement links TRBV11-2 to TRBJ2-3; the D gene is possibly TRBD2 (5 bases). The V end was cut by 7 bases, the J end by 1 base, with 12 bases between. Germline V gives CDR1 SGHAT, CDR2 FQNNGV. This CDR3 comprises 14 residues. The CDR3 reads CASKGRRGTDTQYF. The CDR3 DNA is TGTGCCAGCAAAGGGCGGCGGGGCACAGATACGCAGTATTTT.

This clonotype is labeled as large. The rearrangement uses TRBV28 and TRBJ1-1; 8 bases fit TRBD1. This CDR3 has 14 amino acids. Germline trimming cut 1 base from V and 4 bases from J; bases unmatched to any gene: 2. Germline V gene sequence: CDR1 MDHEN, CDR2 SYDVKM. This CDR3 is CASSLLDRGTEAFF. The CDR3 DNA reads as TGTGCCAGCAGTTTATTAGACAGGGGCACTGAAGCTTTCTTT. The variable domain in full, completed from reference TRBV28 and TRBJ1-1, reads DVKVTQSSRYLVKRTGEKVFLECVQDMDHENMFWYRQDPGLGLRLIYFSYDVKMKEKGDIPEGYSVSREKKERFSLILESASTNQTSMYLCASSLLDRGTEAFFGQGTRLTVV.

This clonotype qualifies as medium-sized. The chain links TRBV9 to TRBJ1-2; 8 nucleotides line up with TRBD1. The CDR3 loop spans 15 amino acids. Trimming removed 0 bases from V and 2 bases from J; junction bases left unmatched: 3. Germline lookup yields CDR1 SGDLS and CDR2 YYNGEE. CDR3 in DNA: TGTGCCAGCAGCGTAGCATGGACAGGGAACTATGGCTACACCTTC. Residues: CASSVAWTGNYGYTF.